These 20 T cell receptor beta chains were all obtained from the same sample, sequenced in a study of T cell responses to AZD1222 COVID-19 vaccine. The assay was immunoSEQ multiplex PCR, and TCRdb's table has in-frame clones only and misses some. Of fewer than 300,000 clones listed, approximately 93% were seen once; the top ten hold around 0.6%. Sequencing used peripheral blood, obtained on day 0 of AZD1222 vaccination. These receptors all stem from an adult in good health.

The chain is built from TRBV2 and TRBJ1-1; a weak D match, TRBD1 (5 bases). This CDR3 comprises 14 residues. Trimming removed 2 bases from V and 4 bases from J, with 11 bases in between. Looked up from germline, CDR1 is SNHLY and CDR2 is FYNNEI. CDR3 nucleotide sequence: TGTGCCAGCAGTGAACCAGGGTATGGCACTGAAGCTTTCTTT. It translates to CASSEPGYGTEAFF.

The CDR3 loop reads CASSRTEAGEQYF. CDR3 bases: TGTGCCAGCAGTAGGACAGAGGCTGGGGAGCAGTACTTC. The chain recombines TRBV2 with TRBJ2-7; D perhaps matches TRBD1 (6 bases). CDR3 length equals 13 residues. V was pared by 5 bases and J by 7 bases, with 15 bases between. Germline-derived CDR1 and CDR2 are SNHLY and FYNNEI. The variable domain in full, with the rest retrieved from reference TRBV2 and TRBJ2-7, is EPEVTQTPSHQVTQMGQEVILRCVPISNHLYFYWYRQILGQKVEFLVSFYNNEISEKSEIFDDQFSVERPDGSNFTLKIRSTKLEDSAMYFCASSRTEAGEQYFGPGTRLTVT.

This sequence joins TRBV4-2 and TRBJ2-7; D might be TRBD2 (6 bases). The germline CDR1 and CDR2 sequences are LGHNA and YNFKEQ. The CDR3 has 15 residues. The ends were cut back, 0 bases at V and 3 bases at J, with 12 bases in the middle. In nucleotides, the CDR3 is TGTGCCAGCAGCCAAGATTGGAACGGGGGCTACGAGCAGTACTTC. It yields the protein CASSQDWNGGYEQYF.

The chain employs TRBV5-1 and TRBJ2-1, with D uncertain. The V end was cut by 0 bases, the J end by 9 bases, with 7 bases between. The germline gives CDR1 SGHRS, CDR2 YFSETQ. This CDR3 is 12 amino acids long. The CDR3 here is CASSLDGPEQFF. DNA for the CDR3: TGCGCCAGCAGCTTGGATGGGCCTGAGCAGTTCTTC.

This chain connects TRBV24-1 to TRBJ1-2; D is possibly TRBD1 (6 bases). The CDR3 loop spans 13 amino acids. Germline CDR1 reads KGHDR; CDR2 reads SFDVKD. V lost 9 bases and J 2 bases, leaving 12 bases between the germline ends. CDR3 loop: CATRGTSNYGYTF. The CDR3 nucleotides read TGTGCCACCCGTGGGACATCCAACTATGGCTACACCTTC.

This clone is a singleton in its sample. The V call is TRBV7-9, the J call TRBJ1-1; D may be TRBD1 (5 bases). The CDR3 sequence is 13 residues long. Trimming took 1 base from V and 3 from J, leaving 6 bases between them. Germline V CDR1 and CDR2: SEHNR, FQNEAQ (reference sequence). CDR3 sequence (DNA): TGTGCCAGCAGCTTAGTGGGGGACACTGAAGCTTTCTTT. Its protein is CASSLVGDTEAFF.

V usage is TRBV18 and J usage is TRBJ2-4, with D uncertain. Germline assignment: CDR1 KGHSH and CDR2 LQKENI. Trimming left V 0 bases short and J 0 bases short, with 6 bases between. The CDR3 contains 15 residues. The CDR3 region has the DNA TGTGCCAGCTCACCACCGATTGTAGCCAAAAACATTCAGTACTTC. It yields the protein CASSPPIVAKNIQYF.

The V gene is TRBV5-1, the J gene TRBJ2-3, with 13 bases identical to TRBD2. Trimming removed 0 bases from V and 1 base from J; junction bases left unmatched: 8. Germline CDR1 SGHRS, CDR2 YFSETQ. The CDR3 totals 19 residues. The CDR3 sequence is CASSLEGTSGISRTDTQYF. CDR3 DNA: TGCGCCAGCAGCTTGGAGGGGACTAGCGGGATTTCTCGCACAGATACGCAGTATTTT.

The V and J genes are TRBV7-2 and TRBJ2-7, with D hard to call. CDR3 length equals 13 residues. V was pared by 5 bases and J by 2 bases, with 10 bases between. The V gene's germline CDR1 is SGHTA and CDR2 FQGNSA. The CDR3 sequence is CASSRRWAYEQYF. For the CDR3, the DNA is TGTGCCAGCAGCCGACGGTGGGCCTACGAGCAGTACTTC.

The chain uses TRBV13 and TRBJ2-3, with D possibly TRBD2 on 6 matching bases. V was trimmed by 1 base and J by 6 bases, leaving 8 bases between them. CDR3 length equals 13 residues. Germline values: CDR1 PRHDT, CDR2 FYEKMQ (reference sequence). The CDR3 here is CASSLARGDTQYF. CDR3 nucleotides: TGTGCCAGCAGCTTAGCCCGGGGGGATACGCAGTATTTT.

The V call is TRBV28, the J call TRBJ1-2; 9 bases agree with TRBD1. V gave up 4 bases and J gave up 4 bases; unmatched junction bases: 13. Germline CDR1 MDHEN, CDR2 SYDVKM. The CDR3 extends over 17 amino acids. The CDR3: CASSSPGQGRASYGYTF. CDR3 bases: TGTGCCAGCAGTTCCCCGGGACAGGGCAGGGCTAGCTATGGCTACACCTTC.

V usage is TRBV7-3 and J usage is TRBJ1-3; no reliable D call. Trimming pared 5 bases from V and 0 bases from J, leaving 11 bases between. Germline CDR1 SGHTA, CDR2 FQGTGA. The CDR3 length is 15 residues. The CDR3: CASSPPRDSGNTIYF. Here the CDR3 DNA reads TGTGCCAGCAGCCCACCTCGGGACTCTGGAAACACCATATATTTT.

The chain carries TRBV5-6 and TRBJ2-7; 7 nucleotides align to TRBD2. Losses at the gene ends were 6 bases for V and 0 bases for J; bases not matched to a gene: 6. The germline gives CDR1 SGHDT, CDR2 YYEEEE. This CDR3 is 14 amino acids long. The CDR3 sequence: CASTGLRSSYEQYF. In nucleotides, the CDR3 is TGTGCCAGCACGGGACTACGGAGCTCCTACGAGCAGTACTTC.

The rearrangement uses TRBV7-2 and TRBJ1-4; D ambiguous. The CDR3 sequence is 14 residues long. Germline V gene sequence: CDR1 SGHTA, CDR2 FQGNSA. V was shortened by 4 bases and J by 6 bases, with 12 bases between the two germline ends. The chain's CDR3 is CASSSRAGYEKLFF. The CDR3 nucleotides are TGTGCCAGCAGCTCTAGGGCGGGGTATGAAAAACTGTTTTTT.

The rearrangement joins TRBV6-5 to TRBJ1-2, with 10 bases that match TRBD1. V was pared by 6 bases and J by 8 bases, with 6 bases of the junction left unmatched. The CDR3 has 13 amino acids. The germline CDR1 and CDR2 sequences are MNHEY and SVGAGI. The CDR3: CASSPGQGIGYTF. The CDR3 DNA reads as TGTGCCAGCAGCCCGGGACAGGGGATCGGCTACACCTTC.

The rearrangement joins TRBV5-1 to TRBJ1-4; D uncertain. V was shortened by 0 bases and J by 4 bases, with 1 base between the two germline ends. CDR1 is SGHRS and CDR2 is YFSETQ in the germline V gene. This CDR3 is 12 amino acids long. CDR3 sequence reads: CASSLDNEKLFF. CDR3 nucleotide sequence: TGCGCCAGCAGCTTGGATAATGAAAAACTGTTTTTT.

The CDR3, as DNA: TGTGCCAGCAGTCCCGACGCTTACCTACCCGAGCAGTACTTC. As protein: CASSPDAYLPEQYF. The gene calls are TRBV6-5 and TRBJ2-7; D call uncertain. Germline V gene lookup returns CDR1 MNHEY and CDR2 SVGAGI. The length of the CDR3 is 14 residues. Trimming took 5 bases from V and 6 from J, leaving 17 bases between them.

The gene calls are TRBV4-2 and TRBJ2-5; TRBD1 or TRBD2 may be the D gene (5 bases each). V was trimmed by 3 bases and J by 6 bases, leaving 14 bases between them. CDR3 length: 14 residues. CDR1 is LGHNA and CDR2 is YNFKEQ in the germline V gene. The DNA of the CDR3 is TGTGCCAGCAGCCAGAGGGGCCGGGGAAAGACCCAGTACTTC. Translation: CASSQRGRGKTQYF.

The rearrangement joins TRBV27 to TRBJ1-6; D is uncertain. Trimming stripped 6 bases from V and 10 bases from J, with 16 bases between. Germline CDR1 reads MNHEY; CDR2 reads SMNVEV (reference sequence). CDR3 length: 14 residues. The CDR3 spells CASSLDGRNSPLHF. Here the CDR3 DNA reads TGTGCCAGCAGCCTCGACGGGAGGAACTCACCCCTCCACTTT.

The V and J genes are TRBV7-2 and TRBJ1-1; the D is unclear. Germline assignment: CDR1 SGHTA and CDR2 FQGNSA. V shed 3 bases and J shed 4 bases, with 12 bases lying between them. This CDR3 contains 14 residues. This CDR3 reads CASSLSGGGTEAFF. CDR3 DNA sequence: TGTGCCAGCAGCTTGAGTGGAGGAGGCACTGAAGCTTTCTTT. The whole variable domain, remainder taken from reference TRBV7-2 and TRBJ1-1, is GAGVSQSPSNKVTEKGKDVELRCDPISGHTALYWYRQSLGQGLEFLIYFQGNSAPDKSGLPSDRFSAERTGGSVSTLTIQRTQQEDSAVYLCASSLSGGGTEAFFGQGTRLTVV.